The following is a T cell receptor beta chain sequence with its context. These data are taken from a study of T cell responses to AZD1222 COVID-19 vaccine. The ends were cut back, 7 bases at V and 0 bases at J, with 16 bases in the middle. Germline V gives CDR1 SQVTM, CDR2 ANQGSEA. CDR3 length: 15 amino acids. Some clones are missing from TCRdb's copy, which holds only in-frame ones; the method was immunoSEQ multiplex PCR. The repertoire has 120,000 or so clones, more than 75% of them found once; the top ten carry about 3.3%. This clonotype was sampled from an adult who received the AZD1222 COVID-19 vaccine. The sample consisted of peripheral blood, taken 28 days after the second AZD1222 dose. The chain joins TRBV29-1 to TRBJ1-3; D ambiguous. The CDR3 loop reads CSASDGLSSGNTIYF. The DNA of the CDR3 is TGCAGCGCTTCGGACGGGTTAAGCTCTGGAAACACCATATATTTT.